What follows describes a single T cell receptor (beta chain). This clonotype was recorded many times. The antigen it binds to is not known. No base quality information exists; no much larger clone differs at one position. The source of the sample is a study of T cell repertoires in cytomegalovirus infection (dated by TCRdb to between 2019 and 2020). In terms of the full investigation: Alongside well-studied HLA-B-restricted epitopes, the peptide stimulations were aimed at recently identified HLA-C-restricted CMV epitopes, whose presentation resists viral immunomodulation. Donor HLA type was relevant to the analysis, because carriage of CMV infection together with the matching HLA type was indicated by public TCR beta signatures. Study-wide conclusions, independent of this receptor: The ex vivo response was dominated by HLA-C-restricted CMV-specific TCR beta clonotypes, and the single most frequent clonotype in two of eight donors was supplied by these HLA-C-restricted clonotypes. In both this cohort and an independent roughly 400-donor cohort, the cumulative frequency of public TCR beta family members distinguished carriers of CMV infection plus the relevant HLA type.

V drops 0 bases and J drops 4 bases, leaving 15 bases in between. The germline V gene supplies CDR1 MNHEY and CDR2 SVGAGI. The CDR3 measures 16 amino acids from cysteine to phenylalanine. The CDR3 DNA has 48 bases and is translated from base 1. The sample's treatment or condition label is to be understood as: in vitro stimulation with specific CMV peptide epitopes to enrich CMV-specific T cells. The listed sequencing device is Illumina HiSeq 1500. The public sequencing data were trimmed at Q25 with fastp and processed into clonotypes with MiXCR by TCRdb, which kept only in-frame beta chains. Identical CDR3 proteins give one entry, which carries the most common genes and DNA. The sample has approximately 910,000 distinct CDR3 sequences on record, roughly 30% of them singletons. The top ten hold under 15% of the sample.

The input for sequencing was cultured CD8+ T cells from PBMCs, taken from culture after CMV antigen stimulation. This receptor was obtained from a human donor in good health (CMV status not recorded). Some clones in this sample may be carry-over from other donors' samples. Recombination connected TRBV6-5 to TRBJ1-2, with the D gene not clear enough to name. The CDR3 reads CASSYSRWETTYGYTF. The sequenced DNA is TGTGCCAGCAGTTACTCGAGGTGGGAAACGACCTATGGCTACACCTTC.